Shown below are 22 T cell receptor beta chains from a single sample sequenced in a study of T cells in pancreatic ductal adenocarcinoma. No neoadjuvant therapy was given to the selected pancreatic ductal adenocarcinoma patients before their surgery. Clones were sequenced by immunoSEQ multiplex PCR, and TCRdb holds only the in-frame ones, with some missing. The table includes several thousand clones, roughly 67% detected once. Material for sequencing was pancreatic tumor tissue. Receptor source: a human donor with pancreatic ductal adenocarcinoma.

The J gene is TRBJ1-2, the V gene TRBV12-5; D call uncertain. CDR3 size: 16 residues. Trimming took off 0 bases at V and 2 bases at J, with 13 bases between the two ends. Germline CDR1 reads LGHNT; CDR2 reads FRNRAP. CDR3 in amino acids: CASGLVHRQDNYGYTF. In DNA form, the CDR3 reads TGTGCTAGTGGTTTGGTACACCGGCAAGACAACTATGGCTACACCTTC.

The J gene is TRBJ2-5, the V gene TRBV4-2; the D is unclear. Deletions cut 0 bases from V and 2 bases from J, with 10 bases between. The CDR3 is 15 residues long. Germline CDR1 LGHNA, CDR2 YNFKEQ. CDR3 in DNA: TGTGCCAGCAGCCAAGATCGGGCACGGCAAGAGACCCAGTACTTC. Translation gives CASSQDRARQETQYF.

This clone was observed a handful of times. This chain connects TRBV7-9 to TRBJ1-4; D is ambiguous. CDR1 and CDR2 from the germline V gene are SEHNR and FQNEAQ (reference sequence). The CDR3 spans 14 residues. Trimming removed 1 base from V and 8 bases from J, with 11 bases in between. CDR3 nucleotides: TGTGCCAGCAGCTTAGAGGGAAGTGGCGAAAAACTGTTTTTT. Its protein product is CASSLEGSGEKLFF.

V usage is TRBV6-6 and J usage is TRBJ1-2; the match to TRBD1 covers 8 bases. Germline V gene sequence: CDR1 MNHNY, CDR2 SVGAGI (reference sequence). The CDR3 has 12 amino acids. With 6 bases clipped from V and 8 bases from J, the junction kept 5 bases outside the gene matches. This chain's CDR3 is CASSPGGLGYTF. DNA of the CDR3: TGTGCCAGCAGCCCAGGGGGCCTAGGCTACACCTTC.

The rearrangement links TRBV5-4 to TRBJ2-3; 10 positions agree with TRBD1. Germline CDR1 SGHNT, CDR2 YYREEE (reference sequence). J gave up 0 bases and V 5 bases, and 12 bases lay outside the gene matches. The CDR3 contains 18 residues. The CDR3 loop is CASRSTGGDPKSTDTQYF. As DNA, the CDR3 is TGTGCCAGCAGGTCGACAGGGGGCGATCCGAAGAGCACAGATACGCAGTATTTT.

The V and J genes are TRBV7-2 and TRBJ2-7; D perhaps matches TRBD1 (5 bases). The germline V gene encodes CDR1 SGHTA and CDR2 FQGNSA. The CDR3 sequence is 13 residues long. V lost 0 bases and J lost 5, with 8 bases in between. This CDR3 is CASSLATANEQYF. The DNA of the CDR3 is TGTGCCAGCAGCTTAGCGACAGCTAACGAGCAGTACTTC.

The CDR3 is CASRGQLLNTGELFF. As DNA, the CDR3 is TGTGCCAGTAGGGGACAGCTGCTGAACACCGGGGAGCTGTTTTTT. The chain employs TRBV19 and TRBJ2-2; 7 bases map to TRBD1. The V gene end was trimmed by 6 bases and the J gene end by 1 base; junction bases not matched to a gene: 5. CDR3 length: 15 amino acids. Germline CDR1 reads LNHDA; CDR2 reads SQIVND (reference sequence).

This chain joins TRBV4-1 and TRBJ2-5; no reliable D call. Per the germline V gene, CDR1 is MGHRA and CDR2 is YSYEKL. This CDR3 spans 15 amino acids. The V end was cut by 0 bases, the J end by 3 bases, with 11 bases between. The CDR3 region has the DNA TGCGCCAGCAGCCAAGATTTTAGGAAAAAAGAGACCCAGTACTTC. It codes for CASSQDFRKKETQYF.

In DNA, the CDR3 is TGCGCCACAGGACTAGTGGGGAACACCGGGGAGCTGTTTTTT. Translated: CATGLVGNTGELFF. This chain uses TRBV5-1 with TRBJ2-2; 7 nucleotides agree with TRBD2. The CDR3 sequence is 14 residues long. The germline V gene has CDR1 SGHRS and CDR2 YFSETQ. Trimming cost V 9 bases and J 1 base; bases outside gene matches: 6.

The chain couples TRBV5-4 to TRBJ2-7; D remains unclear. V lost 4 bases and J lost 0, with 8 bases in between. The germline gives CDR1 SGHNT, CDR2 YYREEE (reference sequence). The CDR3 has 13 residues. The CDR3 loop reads CASSPPSSYEQYF. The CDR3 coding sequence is TGTGCCAGCAGCCCACCTTCCTCCTACGAGCAGTACTTC.

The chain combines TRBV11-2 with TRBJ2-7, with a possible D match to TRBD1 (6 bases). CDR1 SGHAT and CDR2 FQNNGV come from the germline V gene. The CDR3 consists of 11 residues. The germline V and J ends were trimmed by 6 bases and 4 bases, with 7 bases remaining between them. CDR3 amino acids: CASRTGYEQYF. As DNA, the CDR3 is TGTGCCAGCAGGACAGGTTACGAGCAGTACTTC.

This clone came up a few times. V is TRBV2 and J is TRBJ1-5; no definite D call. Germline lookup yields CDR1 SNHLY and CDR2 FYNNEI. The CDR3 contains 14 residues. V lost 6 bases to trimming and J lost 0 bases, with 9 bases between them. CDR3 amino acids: CASRAPYSNQPQHF. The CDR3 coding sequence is TGTGCCAGCAGGGCGCCATATAGCAATCAGCCCCAGCATTTT.

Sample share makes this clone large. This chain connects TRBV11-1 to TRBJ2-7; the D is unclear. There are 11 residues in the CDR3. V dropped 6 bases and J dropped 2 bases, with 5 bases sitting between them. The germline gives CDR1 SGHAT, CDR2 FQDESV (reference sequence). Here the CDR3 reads CASSNTYEQYF. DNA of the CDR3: TGTGCCAGCAGTAATACCTACGAGCAGTACTTC.

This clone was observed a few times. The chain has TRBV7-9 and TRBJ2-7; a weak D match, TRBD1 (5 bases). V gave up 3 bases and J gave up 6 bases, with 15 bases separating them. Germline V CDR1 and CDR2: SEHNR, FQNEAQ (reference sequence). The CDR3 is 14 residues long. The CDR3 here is CASSFQGRGAEQYF. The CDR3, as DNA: TGTGCCAGCAGCTTTCAGGGTCGTGGCGCCGAGCAGTACTTC.

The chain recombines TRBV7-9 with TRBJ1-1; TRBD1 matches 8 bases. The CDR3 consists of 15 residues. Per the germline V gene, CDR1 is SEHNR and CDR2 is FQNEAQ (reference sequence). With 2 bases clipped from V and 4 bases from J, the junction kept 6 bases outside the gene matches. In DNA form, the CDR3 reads TGTGCCAGCAGCTTATCCCAGGGGGCAGGCACTGAAGCTTTCTTT. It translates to CASSLSQGAGTEAFF.

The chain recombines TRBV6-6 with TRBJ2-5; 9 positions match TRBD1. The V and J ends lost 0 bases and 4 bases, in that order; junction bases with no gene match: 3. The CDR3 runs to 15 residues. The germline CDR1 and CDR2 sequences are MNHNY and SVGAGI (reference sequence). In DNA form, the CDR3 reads TGTGCCAGCAGTTACTCGGGACAGGGTGGAGAGACCCAGTACTTC. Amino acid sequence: CASSYSGQGGETQYF.

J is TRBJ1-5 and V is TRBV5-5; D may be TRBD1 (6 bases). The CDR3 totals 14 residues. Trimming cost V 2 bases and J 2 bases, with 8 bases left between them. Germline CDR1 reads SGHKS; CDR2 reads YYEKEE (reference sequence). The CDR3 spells CASSFNRGNQPQHF. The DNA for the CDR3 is TGTGCCAGCAGCTTCAACAGGGGCAATCAGCCCCAGCATTTT.

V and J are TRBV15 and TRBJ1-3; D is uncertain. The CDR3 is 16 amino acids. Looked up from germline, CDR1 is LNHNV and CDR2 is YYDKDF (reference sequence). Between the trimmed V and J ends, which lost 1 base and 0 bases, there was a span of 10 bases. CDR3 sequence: CATSRVPGISGNTIYF. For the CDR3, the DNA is TGTGCCACCAGCAGAGTACCGGGAATCTCTGGAAACACCATATATTTT.

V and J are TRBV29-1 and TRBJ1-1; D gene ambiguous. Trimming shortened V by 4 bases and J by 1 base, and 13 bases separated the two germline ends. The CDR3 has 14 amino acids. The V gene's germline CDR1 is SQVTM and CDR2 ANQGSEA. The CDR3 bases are TGCAGCGTTGGACGGTGGTTGGAGAACACTGAAGCTTTCTTT. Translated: CSVGRWLENTEAFF.

CDR3 DNA: TGCGCCAGCAGCTTGGAGGGACAGAAGCTGACAGATACGCAGTATTTT. Translating gives CASSLEGQKLTDTQYF. This rearrangement joins TRBV5-1 to TRBJ2-3; 7 positions match TRBD1. Germline V gene lookup returns CDR1 SGHRS and CDR2 YFSETQ. The CDR3 length is 16 residues. V dropped 0 bases and J dropped 3; count of bases not matched to a gene: 7.

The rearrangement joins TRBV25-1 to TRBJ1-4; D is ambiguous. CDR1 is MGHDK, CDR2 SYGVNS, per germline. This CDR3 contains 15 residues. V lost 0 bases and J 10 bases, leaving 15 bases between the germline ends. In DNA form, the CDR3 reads TGTGCCAGCAGTGAATACGGATCTAATGAGGGAAAACTGTTTTTT. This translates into CASSEYGSNEGKLFF.

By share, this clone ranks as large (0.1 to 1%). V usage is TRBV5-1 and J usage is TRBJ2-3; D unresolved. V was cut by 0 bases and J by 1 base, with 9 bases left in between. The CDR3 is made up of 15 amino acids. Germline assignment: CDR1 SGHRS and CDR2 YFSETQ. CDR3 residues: CASSLAIIRTDTQYF. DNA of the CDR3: TGCGCCAGCAGCTTGGCCATAATACGCACAGATACGCAGTATTTT.